Below, 25 T cell receptor beta chains from the same sample are listed, as sequenced in a study of cytomegalovirus exposure and HLA in healthy donors (dated by TCRdb to between 2016 and 2019). The library was prepared using the immunoSEQ multiplex PCR assay. TCRdb obtained this table from immuneACCESS and retained in-frame rearrangements with V and J assigned. These tables miss some clones; where compared with another copy, unresolved V genes account for less than half of the shortfall, and the remainder is unexplained. Within this sample are under 300,000 clones, with about 86% of them counted one time only. Roughly 1.2% of the sample is in the top ten clones. Sequenced: PBMCs. The receptors derive from a woman aged 30 to 39 in good health and CMV-seropositive.

The chain employs TRBV9 and TRBJ2-2, with TRBD1 identical over 10 bases. Germline CDR1 SGDLS, CDR2 YYNGEE. This CDR3 spans 16 amino acids. V gave up 3 bases and J gave up 7 bases; unmatched junction bases: 9. CDR3 residues: CASSAGGQGGVGELFF. The CDR3 DNA sequence: TGTGCCAGCAGCGCGGGAGGACAGGGGGGGGTCGGGGAGCTGTTTTTT.

V usage is TRBV6-5 and J usage is TRBJ1-1, with D perhaps TRBD1 (5 bases). The CDR3 is 12 residues long. From germline, CDR1 is MNHEY and CDR2 SVGAGI. Trimming took 7 bases from V and 8 from J, leaving 14 bases between them. CDR3 region: CASTLTGQEAFF. CDR3 DNA: TGTGCCAGCACTTTAACAGGACAAGAAGCTTTCTTT.

The V gene is TRBV5-1, the J gene TRBJ2-2; 9 positions agree with TRBD2. There are 15 residues in the CDR3. The germline gives CDR1 SGHRS, CDR2 YFSETQ. After removal of 1 base from V and 5 bases from J, the junction contained 3 bases not matched to a gene. The chain's CDR3 is CASSLNSGSTGELFF. The CDR3 DNA follows: TGCGCCAGCAGCTTGAATAGCGGGAGTACCGGGGAGCTGTTTTTT.

V gene TRBV11-2 combines with J gene TRBJ2-1; 9 positions agree with TRBD1. The germline V gene encodes CDR1 SGHAT and CDR2 FQNNGV. CDR3 length: 14 amino acids. The ends lost 5 bases at V and 7 bases at J; junction bases unmatched: 6. The CDR3: CASSLQGAGNEQFF. CDR3 DNA: TGTGCCAGCAGCCTACAGGGGGCGGGGAATGAGCAGTTCTTC.

This chain uses TRBV28 with TRBJ1-1, with D tentatively TRBD1 (6 bases). Germline loops: CDR1 MDHEN, CDR2 SYDVKM. There are 16 residues in the CDR3. V gave up 5 bases and J gave up 1 base, with 17 bases separating them. CDR3 loop: CASSVRVLGGNTEAFF. The CDR3, as DNA: TGTGCCAGCAGTGTAAGGGTATTAGGGGGGAACACTGAAGCTTTCTTT.

As regards this clone: Other DNA sequences of this sample code for an identical CDR3. V usage is TRBV11-2 and J usage is TRBJ1-3, with TRBD1 as a possible D gene (5 bases). CDR1 and CDR2 from the germline V gene are SGHAT and FQNNGV. The CDR3 has 15 residues. Trimming stripped 1 base from V and 1 base from J, with 8 bases between. CDR3: CASSLGRTSGNTIYF. The CDR3 region has the DNA TGTGCCAGCAGCTTAGGCCGGACATCTGGAAACACCATATATTTT.

The V gene is TRBV7-9, the J gene TRBJ2-7, with a possible D match to TRBD1 (5 bases). Deletions cut 5 bases from V and 0 bases from J, with 14 bases between. This CDR3 region has 15 residues. CDR1 is SEHNR, CDR2 FQNEAQ, per germline (reference sequence). This chain's CDR3 is CASSPLAGYSYEQYF. The DNA for the CDR3 is TGTGCCAGCAGCCCATTAGCAGGGTACTCCTACGAGCAGTACTTC.

The genes are TRBV5-1 and TRBJ2-5; no clear D gene. V lost 1 base and J 5 bases, leaving 9 bases between the germline ends. Germline V lookup: CDR1 SGHRS, CDR2 YFSETQ. The CDR3 is 13 amino acids. CDR3 coding DNA: TGCGCCAGCAGCTTGCAGGCCCCGGAGACCCAGTACTTC. It is translated as CASSLQAPETQYF.

The chain has TRBV4-1 and TRBJ2-7; D may be TRBD2 (6 bases). Trimming took 1 base from V and 0 from J, leaving 22 bases between them. This CDR3 spans 19 amino acids. Germline V gene sequence: CDR1 MGHRA, CDR2 YSYEKL. The CDR3 bases are TGCGCCAGCAGCCAAGCTTGGGCTGGTCCGGGACTGGCCTCCTACGAGCAGTACTTC. Protein: CASSQAWAGPGLASYEQYF.

This sequence joins TRBV19 and TRBJ2-1, with 9 bases matching TRBD1. This CDR3 spans 15 amino acids. Germline assignment: CDR1 LNHDA and CDR2 SQIVND (reference sequence). J was trimmed by 9 bases and V by 3 bases; bases with no gene match: 9. The CDR3 DNA is TGTGCCAGTAGTATGCCCGGACAGGGGTTAGGTGAGCAGTTCTTC. This sequence encodes CASSMPGQGLGEQFF. The complete variable domain, with remaining parts taken from reference TRBV19 and TRBJ2-1, reads DGGITQSPKYLFRKEGQNVTLSCEQNLNHDAMYWYRQDPGQGLRLIYYSQIVNDFQKGDIAEGYSVSREKKESFPLTVTSAQKNPTAFYLCASSMPGQGLGEQFFGPGTRLTVL.

The chain employs TRBV4-2 and TRBJ2-1; TRBD2 agrees at 10 bases. The CDR3 is 17 residues long. The ends lost 1 base at V and 4 bases at J; junction bases unmatched: 7. CDR1 is LGHNA, CDR2 YNFKEQ, per germline. CDR3 region: CASSQVPGTSEYNEQFF. CDR3 nucleotide sequence: TGTGCCAGCAGCCAAGTTCCCGGGACTAGCGAGTACAATGAGCAGTTCTTC.

The rearrangement uses TRBV30 and TRBJ1-3; a weak D match, TRBD1 (5 bases). CDR1 and CDR2 from the germline V gene are GTSNPN and SVGIG (reference sequence). The V and J ends lost 8 bases and 3 bases respectively, with 8 bases between them. The CDR3 runs to 11 residues. The CDR3 DNA reads TGTGCCGGGGGGGTTGGAAACACCATATATTTT. Translated: CAGGVGNTIYF.

This chain connects TRBV9 to TRBJ2-3; 7 bases align to TRBD2. The CDR3 consists of 19 residues. The germline V gene has CDR1 SGDLS and CDR2 YYNGEE. J was trimmed by 0 bases and V by 2 bases; bases with no gene match: 15. The DNA for the CDR3 is TGTGCCAGCAGCGTCCGGACGGCGGGGGTGACTACGAGCACAGATACGCAGTATTTT. As protein: CASSVRTAGVTTSTDTQYF. Filled out from reference TRBV9 and TRBJ2-3, the complete variable domain reads DSGVTQTPKHLITATGQRVTLRCSPRSGDLSVYWYQQSLDQGLQFLIQYYNGEERAKGNILERFSAQQFPDLHSELNLSSLELGDSALYFCASSVRTAGVTTSTDTQYFGPGTRLTVL.

V is TRBV12-5 and J is TRBJ2-3; the D is unclear. The CDR3 sequence is 13 residues long. V lost 6 bases and J 1 base, leaving 8 bases between the germline ends. Looked up from germline, CDR1 is LGHNT and CDR2 is FRNRAP. The CDR3 is CASGYQGTDTQYF. Written as DNA, the CDR3 is TGTGCTAGTGGCTATCAGGGCACAGATACGCAGTATTTT.

The chain combines TRBV28 with TRBJ1-1, with D unresolved. Germline V gives CDR1 MDHEN, CDR2 SYDVKM. The CDR3 totals 14 residues. Between the trimmed V and J ends, which lost 5 bases and 4 bases, there was a span of 14 bases. The CDR3 DNA reads as TGTGCCAGCAGTCCTCCCGGGGTTTCCACTGAAGCTTTCTTT. Its protein product is CASSPPGVSTEAFF.

The chain employs TRBV28 and TRBJ2-5; 10 nucleotides line up with TRBD1. CDR1 and CDR2 from the germline V gene are MDHEN and SYDVKM. Losses at the gene ends were 3 bases for V and 5 bases for J; bases not matched to a gene: 6. This CDR3 comprises 15 residues. CDR3 loop: CASSLRDRGWETQYF. Written as DNA, the CDR3 is TGTGCCAGCAGTTTGAGGGACAGGGGTTGGGAGACCCAGTACTTC. Looking up the rest from reference TRBV28 and TRBJ2-5 gives the full variable domain: DVKVTQSSRYLVKRTGEKVFLECVQDMDHENMFWYRQDPGLGLRLIYFSYDVKMKEKGDIPEGYSVSREKKERFSLILESASTNQTSMYLCASSLRDRGWETQYFGPGTRLLVL.

This chain links TRBV19 with TRBJ2-5, with 8 bases identical to TRBD2. V lost 0 bases, J lost 7 bases, and 7 bases stayed unmatched. The germline CDR1 and CDR2 sequences are LNHDA and SQIVND (reference sequence). The CDR3 spans 15 residues. The chain's CDR3 is CASSIDSAGARTQYF. CDR3 coding DNA: TGTGCCAGTAGTATAGATTCAGCGGGGGCTCGGACCCAGTACTTC.

This clone was counted a few times. J is TRBJ1-5 and V is TRBV4-1, with D uncertain. The CDR3 runs 13 residues. V lost 0 bases and J lost 6, with 6 bases in between. CDR1 and CDR2 (germline): MGHRA, YSYEKL. The CDR3 is CASSQDPRQPQHF. CDR3 bases: TGCGCCAGCAGCCAAGATCCCCGTCAGCCCCAGCATTTT.

This chain joins TRBV7-8 and TRBJ2-1, with 10 bases lining up with TRBD2. The CDR3 consists of 16 residues. Germline V gene lookup returns CDR1 SGHVS and CDR2 FQNEAQ. Losses at the gene ends were 5 bases for V and 8 bases for J; bases not matched to a gene: 12. The CDR3 here is CASSPFLAGVTDEQFF. Written as DNA, the CDR3 is TGTGCCAGCAGCCCTTTCCTAGCGGGAGTTACGGATGAGCAGTTCTTC.

This chain connects TRBV19 to TRBJ1-1; the match to TRBD1 covers 7 bases. Germline CDR1 LNHDA, CDR2 SQIVND (reference sequence). The ends lost 5 bases at V and 4 bases at J; junction bases unmatched: 4. The CDR3 runs to 13 residues. This CDR3 reads CASSYDRVTEAFF. In DNA, the CDR3 is TGTGCCAGTAGTTACGACAGGGTCACTGAAGCTTTCTTT.

The chain employs TRBV27 and TRBJ1-2; 9 bases match TRBD1. CDR3 length: 15 amino acids. Trimming at V came to 2 bases and at J to 3 bases, leaving 4 bases not matched to a gene. Looked up from germline, CDR1 is MNHEY and CDR2 is SMNVEV (reference sequence). The CDR3 spells CASSLGGDRDYGYTF. The CDR3 bases are TGTGCCAGCAGTTTAGGGGGGGACAGGGACTATGGCTACACCTTC.

The chain links TRBV29-1 to TRBJ2-7; the D is unclear. The germline CDR1 and CDR2 sequences are SQVTM and ANQGSEA. CDR3 length: 13 amino acids. Trimming took off 7 bases at V and 5 bases at J, with 18 bases between the two ends. CDR3: CSGQDRLWDEQYF. The DNA for the CDR3 is TGCAGCGGACAAGACCGGCTTTGGGACGAGCAGTACTTC.

V and J are TRBV28 and TRBJ1-5; D possibly corresponds to TRBD1 (5 bases). Germline V gene data show CDR1 as MDHEN and CDR2 as SYDVKM. The CDR3 length is 16 residues. V shed 2 bases and J shed 2 bases, with 13 bases lying between them. CDR3 protein: CASSLTGLGRNQPQHF. CDR3 sequence (DNA): TGTGCCAGCAGTTTAACAGGCCTAGGACGCAATCAGCCCCAGCATTTT.

This clone has more than one count but fewer than ten. The V and J genes are TRBV19 and TRBJ2-2, with 7 bases identical to TRBD1. Losses at the gene ends were 10 bases for V and 5 bases for J; bases not matched to a gene: 19. CDR1 LNHDA and CDR2 SQIVND come from the germline V gene (reference sequence). The CDR3 length is 17 residues. CDR3 nucleotides: TGTGCCATTTCATCCCCTCCGGGACAGACTCTAACCGGGGAGCTGTTTTTT. Translation gives CAISSPPGQTLTGELFF.

DNA of the CDR3: TGTGCCAGCAGTGCCGTAAGCGGGAGTGGTACCGGGGAGCTGTTTTTT. It encodes CASSAVSGSGTGELFF. The chain has TRBV6-4 and TRBJ2-2; 8 bases line up with TRBD2. V shed 4 bases and J 5 bases; nucleotides not matched to a gene: 9. Germline V gene lookup returns CDR1 MRHNA and CDR2 SNTAGT. The CDR3 loop spans 16 amino acids.